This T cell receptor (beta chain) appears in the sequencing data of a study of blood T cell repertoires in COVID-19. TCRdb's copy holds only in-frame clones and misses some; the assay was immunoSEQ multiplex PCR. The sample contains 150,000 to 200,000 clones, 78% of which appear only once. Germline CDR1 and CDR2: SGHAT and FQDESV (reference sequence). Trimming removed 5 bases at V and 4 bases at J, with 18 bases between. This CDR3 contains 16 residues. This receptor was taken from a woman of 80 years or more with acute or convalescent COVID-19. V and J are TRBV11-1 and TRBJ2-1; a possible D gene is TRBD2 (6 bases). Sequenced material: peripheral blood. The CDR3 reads CASSPLTTGEYNEQFF. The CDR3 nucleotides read TGTGCCAGCAGCCCCCTGACTACGGGAGAGTACAATGAGCAGTTCTTC.